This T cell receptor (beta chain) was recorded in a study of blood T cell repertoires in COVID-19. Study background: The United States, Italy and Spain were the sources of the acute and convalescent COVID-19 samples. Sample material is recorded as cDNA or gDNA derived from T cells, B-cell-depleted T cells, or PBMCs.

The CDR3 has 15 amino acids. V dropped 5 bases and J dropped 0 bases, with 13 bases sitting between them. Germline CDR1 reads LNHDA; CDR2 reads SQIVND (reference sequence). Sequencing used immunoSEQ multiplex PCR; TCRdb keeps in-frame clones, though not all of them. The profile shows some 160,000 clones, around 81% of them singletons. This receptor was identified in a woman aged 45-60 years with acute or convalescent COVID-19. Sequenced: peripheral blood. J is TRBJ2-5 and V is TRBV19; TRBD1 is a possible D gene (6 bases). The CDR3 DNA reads TGTGCCAGTAGTGGTGGCAGGGGAAACCAAGAGACCCAGTACTTC. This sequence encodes CASSGGRGNQETQYF.